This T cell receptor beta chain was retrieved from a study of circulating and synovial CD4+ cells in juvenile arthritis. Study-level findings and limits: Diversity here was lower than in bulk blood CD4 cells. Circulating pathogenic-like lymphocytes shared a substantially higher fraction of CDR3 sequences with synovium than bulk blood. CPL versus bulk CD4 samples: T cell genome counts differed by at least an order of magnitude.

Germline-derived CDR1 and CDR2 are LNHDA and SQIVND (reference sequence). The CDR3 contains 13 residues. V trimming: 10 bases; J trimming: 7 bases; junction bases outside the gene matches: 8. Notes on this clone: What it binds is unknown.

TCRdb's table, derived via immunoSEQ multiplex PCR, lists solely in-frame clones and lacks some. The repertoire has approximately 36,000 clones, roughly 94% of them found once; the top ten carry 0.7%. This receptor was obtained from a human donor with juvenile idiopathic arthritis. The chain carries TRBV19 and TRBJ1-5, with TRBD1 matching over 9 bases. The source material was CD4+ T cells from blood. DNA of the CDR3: TGTGCCACCAACCCGGACAGGGGACAGCCCCAGCATTTT. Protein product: CATNPDRGQPQHF.